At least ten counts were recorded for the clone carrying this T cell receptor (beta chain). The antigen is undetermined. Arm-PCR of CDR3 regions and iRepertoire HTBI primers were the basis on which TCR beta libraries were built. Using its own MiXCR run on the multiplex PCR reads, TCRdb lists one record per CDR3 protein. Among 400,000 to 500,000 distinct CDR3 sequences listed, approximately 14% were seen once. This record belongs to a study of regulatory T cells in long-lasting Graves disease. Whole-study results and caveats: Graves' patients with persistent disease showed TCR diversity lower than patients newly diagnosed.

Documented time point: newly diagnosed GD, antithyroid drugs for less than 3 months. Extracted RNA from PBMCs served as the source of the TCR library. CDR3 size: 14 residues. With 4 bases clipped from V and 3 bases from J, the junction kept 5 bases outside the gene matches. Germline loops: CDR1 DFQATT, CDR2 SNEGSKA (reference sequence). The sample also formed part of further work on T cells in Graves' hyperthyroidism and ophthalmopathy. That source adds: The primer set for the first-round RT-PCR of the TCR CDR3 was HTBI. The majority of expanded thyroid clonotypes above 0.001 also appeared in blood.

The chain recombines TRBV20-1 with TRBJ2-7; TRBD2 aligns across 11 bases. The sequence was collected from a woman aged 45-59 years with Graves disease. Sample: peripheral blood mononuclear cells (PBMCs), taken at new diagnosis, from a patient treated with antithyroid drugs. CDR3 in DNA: TGCAGTGCTAATCCGGGACTAGCGGACTACGAGCAGTACTTC. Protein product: CSANPGLADYEQYF.